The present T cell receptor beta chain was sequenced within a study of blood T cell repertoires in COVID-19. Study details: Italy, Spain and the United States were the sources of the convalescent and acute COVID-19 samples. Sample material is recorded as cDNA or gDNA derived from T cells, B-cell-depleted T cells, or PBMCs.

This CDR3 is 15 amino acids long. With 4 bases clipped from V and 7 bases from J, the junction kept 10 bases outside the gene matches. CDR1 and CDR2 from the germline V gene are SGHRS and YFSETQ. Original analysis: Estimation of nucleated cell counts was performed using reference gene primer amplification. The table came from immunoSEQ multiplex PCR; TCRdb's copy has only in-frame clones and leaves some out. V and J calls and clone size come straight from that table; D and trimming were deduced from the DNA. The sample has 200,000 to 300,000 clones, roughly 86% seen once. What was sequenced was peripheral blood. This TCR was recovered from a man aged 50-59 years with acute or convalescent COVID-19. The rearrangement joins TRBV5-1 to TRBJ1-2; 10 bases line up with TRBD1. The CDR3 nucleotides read TGCGCCAGCAGCATCAACCGACAGGGGGCTGGTGGCTACACCTTC. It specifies CASSINRQGAGGYTF.